A selection of T cell receptor beta chains follows, all from one sample in a study of OX40 agonist ivuxolimab in advanced cancers. This table comes from immunoSEQ multiplex PCR, and its TCRdb copy is limited to in-frame clones, with some not included. Of about 60,000 clones listed, around 84% are singletons. Sequenced material: CD4+ or CD8+ T cells sorted from blood, taken in a trial of the OX40 agonist ivuxolimab. The receptors here all came from an adult with an advanced solid tumor such as melanoma, head and neck, liver or kidney cancer. The CDR3 runs from the conserved cysteine through the conserved F or W. A D gene is named only where the DNA matches it firmly. The size field is filled for only some rows; it gives once, few, many or a size class.

size: once; V: TRBV5-1; J: TRBJ1-6; D: -; CDR3: CASSLDGRPYNSPLHF; DNA: TGCGCCAGCAGCTTGGATGGCAGGCCCTATAATTCACCCCTCCACTTT
size: -; V: TRBV4-1; J: TRBJ2-7; D: TRBD1; CDR3: CASSRGQGGYEQYF; DNA: TGCGCCAGCAGTCGGGGACAGGGGGGCTACGAGCAGTACTTC
size: -; V: TRBV6-6; J: TRBJ2-7; D: -; CDR3: CASTDSYEQYF; DNA: TGTGCCAGCACGGACTCCTACGAGCAGTACTTC
size: -; V: TRBV4-1; J: TRBJ1-2; D: TRBD1; CDR3: CASSPVGGAGYGYTF; DNA: TGCGCCAGCAGCCCAGTAGGGGGCGCTGGCTATGGCTACACCTTC
size: -; V: TRBV15; J: TRBJ2-7; D: -; CDR3: CATSRDRGEQYF; DNA: TGTGCCACCAGCAGAGATAGGGGCGAGCAGTACTTC
size: -; V: TRBV5-1; J: TRBJ2-2; D: -; CDR3: CASSFSRQGLGELFF; DNA: TGCGCCAGCAGCTTTTCCCGGCAAGGGCTAGGGGAGCTGTTTTTT
size: many; V: TRBV12-5; J: TRBJ2-4; D: TRBD1; CDR3: CASAKTGEGVAKNIQYF; DNA: TGTGCTAGTGCCAAGACAGGGGAAGGGGTTGCCAAAAACATTCAGTACTTC
size: -; V: TRBV5-5; J: TRBJ1-5; D: -; CDR3: CASSFWGANQPQHF; DNA: TGTGCCAGCAGCTTTTGGGGGGCCAATCAGCCCCAGCATTTT
size: -; V: TRBV27; J: TRBJ1-1; D: -; CDR3: CASSSSRMGRGNTEAFF; DNA: TGTGCCAGCAGCTCATCCAGAATGGGGCGGGGGAACACTGAAGCTTTCTTT
size: -; V: TRBV7-3; J: TRBJ2-2; D: -; CDR3: CASSLYRERDTGELFF; DNA: TGTGCCAGCAGCTTATATAGGGAGAGGGACACCGGGGAGCTGTTTTTT
size: -; V: TRBV18; J: TRBJ1-3; D: -; CDR3: CASSDGTRGDTIYF; DNA: TGTGCCAGCTCCGATGGGACAAGGGGAGATACCATATATTTT
size: -; V: TRBV7-9; J: TRBJ1-4; D: -; CDR3: CASSLNTAQNEKLFF; DNA: TGTGCCAGCAGCTTAAACACAGCACAAAATGAAAAACTGTTTTTT
size: -; V: TRBV25-1; J: TRBJ2-2; D: -; CDR3: CASNAPGKGNTGELFF; DNA: TGTGCCAGCAATGCCCCCGGGAAAGGGAACACCGGGGAGCTGTTTTTT
size: -; V: TRBV6-1; J: TRBJ2-5; D: TRBD2; CDR3: CASSRGLAEETQYF; DNA: TGTGCCAGCAGCCGAGGGCTAGCGGAAGAGACCCAGTACTTC
size: -; V: TRBV5-1; J: TRBJ1-2; D: -; CDR3: CASSRGPNYGYTF; DNA: TGCGCCAGCAGCCGGGGACCTAACTATGGCTACACCTTC
size: -; V: TRBV11-2; J: TRBJ2-7; D: -; CDR3: CASSSAGEQYF; DNA: TGTGCCAGCAGCTCGGCAGGGGAGCAGTACTTC